The source of this TCR beta chain is a study of identical twins. Study findings and constraints: Rather than following the same donors, the conclusions depended on cross-sectional statistical analysis. Beta out-of-frame twin sharing showed a weaker excess.

Comments on this clonotype: The antigen remains undetermined.

This CDR3 is 13 amino acids long. The junction had 2 bases not matched to a gene; V was cut back by 9 bases and J by 0 bases. Germline V gene data show CDR1 as KGHDR and CDR2 as SFDVKD. Through template switching, a universal primer site was introduced, and the cDNA contained unique molecular identifiers. TCRdb reanalysed the 5' RACE reads using MiXCR and keeps one entry per CDR3 protein. The sample has roughly 1.6 million distinct CDR3 sequences; under 35% are singletons. The clonotype comes from a newborn girl in good health. The rearrangement links TRBV24-1 to TRBJ2-3, with TRBD2 matching over 7 bases. The sequenced sample was cord blood. The CDR3 nucleotides read TGTGCCACCGATAGCGGGAGCACAGATACGCAGTATTTT. Its protein product is CATDSGSTDTQYF.